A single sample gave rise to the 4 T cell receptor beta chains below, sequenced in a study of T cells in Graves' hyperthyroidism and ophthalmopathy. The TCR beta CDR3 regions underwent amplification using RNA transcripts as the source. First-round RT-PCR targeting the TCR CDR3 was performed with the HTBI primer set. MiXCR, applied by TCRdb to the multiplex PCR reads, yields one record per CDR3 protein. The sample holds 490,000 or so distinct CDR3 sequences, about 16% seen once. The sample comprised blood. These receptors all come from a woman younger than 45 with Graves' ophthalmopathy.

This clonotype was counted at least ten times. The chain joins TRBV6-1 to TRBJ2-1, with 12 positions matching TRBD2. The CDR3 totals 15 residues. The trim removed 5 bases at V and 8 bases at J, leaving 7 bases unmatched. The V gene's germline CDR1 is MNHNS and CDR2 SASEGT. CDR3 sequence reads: CASSFLAGGSYEQFF. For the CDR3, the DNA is TGTGCCAGCAGTTTCCTAGCGGGAGGGTCTTATGAGCAGTTCTTC.

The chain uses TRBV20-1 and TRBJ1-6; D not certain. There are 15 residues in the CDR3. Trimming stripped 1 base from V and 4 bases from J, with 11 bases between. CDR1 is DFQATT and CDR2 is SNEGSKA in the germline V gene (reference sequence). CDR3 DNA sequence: TGCAGTGCTAGAGTGCCCGGCAGTTATAATTCACCCCTCCACTTT. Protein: CSARVPGSYNSPLHF.

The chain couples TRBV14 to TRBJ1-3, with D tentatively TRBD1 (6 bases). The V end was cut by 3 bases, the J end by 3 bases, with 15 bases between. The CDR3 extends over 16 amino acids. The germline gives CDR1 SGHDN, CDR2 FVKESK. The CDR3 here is CASSHPRTAFGNTIYF. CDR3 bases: TGTGCCAGCAGCCACCCGAGGACAGCCTTTGGAAACACCATATATTTT.

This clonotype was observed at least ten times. The CDR3 loop is CATGEATDTQYF. In DNA form, the CDR3 reads TGTGCCACCGGGGAGGCTACAGATACGCAGTATTTT. The rearrangement uses TRBV12-3 or TRBV12-4 and TRBJ2-3; D perhaps matches TRBD2 (6 bases). V lost 10 bases and J lost 3, with 11 bases in between. This CDR3 spans 12 amino acids.